This T cell receptor (beta chain) was identified during a study of somatic mutations in cytotoxic T cells in rheumatoid arthritis. In this sample, this clone turned up a few times. CDR1 and CDR2 (germline): SEHNR, FQNEAQ (reference sequence). Trimming stripped 1 base from V and 3 bases from J, with 9 bases between. This CDR3 is 14 amino acids long. Method: immunoSEQ multiplex PCR; TCRdb's copy keeps in-frame clones and lacks some. Of approximately 5,500 clones in the sample, approximately 80% were seen once. This TCR was sampled from an adult with rheumatoid arthritis. The sequencing input was CD8+ T cells sorted from blood. This rearrangement joins TRBV7-9 to TRBJ1-1; D is ambiguous. CDR3 amino acids: CASSLDRYYTEAFF. In nucleotides, the CDR3 is TGTGCCAGCAGCTTAGACAGATATTACACTGAAGCTTTCTTT.